This T cell receptor beta chain is from a study of T cell changes during pregnancy in multiple sclerosis. This CDR3 spans 13 amino acids. Germline-derived CDR1 and CDR2 are GTSNPN and SVGIG (reference sequence). Trimming took 0 bases from V and 7 from J, leaving 13 bases between them. The assay was immunoSEQ multiplex PCR, and TCRdb's table has in-frame clones only and misses some. The sample carries roughly 30,000 clones, about 85% recorded once. V usage is TRBV30 and J usage is TRBJ2-7, with a tentative D call TRBD1 (6 bases). This TCR was sampled from a female donor with multiple sclerosis, enrolled in a pregnancy study. Sequences were derived from CD8+ T cells from peripheral blood mononuclear cells, sampled after pregnancy. CDR3 in DNA: TGTGCCTGGAGTGTAAGTGCAGGGGAGGAGCAGTACTTC. This encodes CAWSVSAGEEQYF. The variable domain in full, completed from reference TRBV30 and TRBJ2-7, reads SQTIHQWPATLVQPVGSPLSLECTVEGTSNPNLYWYRQAAGRGLQLLFYSVGIGQISSEVPQNLSASRPQDRQFILSSKKLLLSDSGFYLCAWSVSAGEEQYFGPGTRLTVT.